These T cell receptor beta chains were read from a single sample in a study of CD8 T cells in ankylosing spondylitis. MiXCR, applied by TCRdb to the 5' RACE reads, yields one record per CDR3 protein. This sample yields roughly 200,000 distinct CDR3 sequences, of which around a quarter are seen a single time; about 6.2% belongs to the top ten. The sample was blood, either unsorted or a sorted T cell fraction (not recorded which). Source of these receptors: a male donor with ankylosing spondylitis or in good health (not recorded which). CDR3s include the opening cysteine and the closing phenylalanine or tryptophan. A D gene is named only where the DNA matches it firmly. The size of a clone is reported for some rows only, either as once, few or many, or as a class for expanded clones.

NA	TRBV29-1	TRBJ2-7	TRBD1	TGCAGCGTCGTGGACAGGGCCACCTACGAGCAGTACTTC	CSVVDRATYEQYF
many	TRBV27	TRBJ2-1	TRBD1	TGTGCCAGCAGTCGCGTGGGACAGGGCACCAATGAGCAGTTCTTC	CASSRVGQGTNEQFF
many	TRBV10-3	TRBJ2-1	NA	TGTGCCATCAGCTCGGAAGGGACTTCCCGCTACAATGAGCAGTTCTTC	CAISSEGTSRYNEQFF
NA	TRBV20-1	TRBJ2-1	TRBD2	TGCAGTGCTAGGGCCGGGACTAGCGGGAGCGGGGAGCAGTTCTTC	CSARAGTSGSGEQFF
many	TRBV15	TRBJ2-1	NA	TGTGCCACCAGCCGAGGGAGGCCTAATGAGCAGTTCTTC	CATSRGRPNEQFF
NA	TRBV27	TRBJ2-1	NA	TGTGCCAGCAGAGGTCAAAAGGGCGTTGAGCAGTTCTTC	CASRGQKGVEQFF
NA	TRBV4-1	TRBJ1-1	NA	TGCGCCAGCAGCCAAGATACGGGGAATCTGGCGAACACTGAAGCTTTCTTT	CASSQDTGNLANTEAFF
NA	TRBV5-1	TRBJ2-7	TRBD2	TGCGCCAGCAGCTTGATCAGTAGCGGGAGTGACGAGCAGTACTTC	CASSLISSGSDEQYF
NA	TRBV20-1	TRBJ2-1	TRBD2	TGCAGTGCTAGTTCCGGACTAGCGGGAGGAACCTACAATGAGCAGTTCTTC	CSASSGLAGGTYNEQFF
few	TRBV6-5	TRBJ2-2	NA	TGTGGGGTGGGGGGATGGACCGGGGAGCTGTTTTTT	CGVGGWTGELFF
many	TRBV5-1	TRBJ2-1	NA	TGCGCCAGCAGGGCGGGGGCAGATCGCAATGAGCAGTTCTTC	CASRAGADRNEQFF
few	TRBV20-1	TRBJ1-5	NA	TGCAGTGGTGGAGGGGGCAATCAGCCCCAGCATTTT	CSGGGGNQPQHF
NA	TRBV20-1	TRBJ1-4	TRBD1	TGCAGTGCTAGAGAGGGACAGGCTAATGAAAAACTGTTTTTT	CSAREGQANEKLFF
many	TRBV20-1	TRBJ1-5	NA	TGCAGTGCTAGTCCTTCGGGTAAGGTAGATCAGCCCCAGCATTTT	CSASPSGKVDQPQHF
NA	TRBV29-1	TRBJ2-1	NA	TGCAGCGTTGATGATCCAGGCAATGAGCAGTTCTTC	CSVDDPGNEQFF
few	TRBV10-3	TRBJ2-5	NA	TGTGCCATCAGTGAGGGAGGGCGTTGGGAGACCCAGTACTTC	CAISEGGRWETQYF
many	TRBV10-3	TRBJ1-5	NA	TGTGCCACCAGGGAGGGTCGGGGAAGGAATCAGCCCCAGCATTTT	CATREGRGRNQPQHF
many	TRBV5-1	TRBJ2-1	TRBD1	TGCGCCAGCAGCCCCCTAGGGACAGGGGGCGCGAAGGTTCCCTACAATGAGCAGTTCTTC	CASSPLGTGGAKVPYNEQFF
NA	TRBV29-1	TRBJ2-7	TRBD1	TGCAGCGTTATGGGTTGGGGACAGAACTCCTACGAGCAGTACTTC	CSVMGWGQNSYEQYF
many	TRBV24-1	TRBJ2-5	TRBD1	TGTGCCACCAGCGAGGCCCACAGGGGCGGAGAGACCCAGTACTTC	CATSEAHRGGETQYF
many	TRBV6-1	TRBJ2-7	TRBD2	TGTGCCAGCAGTCAAACCGGACTAGCGAACTACGAGCAGTACTTC	CASSQTGLANYEQYF
NA	TRBV7-3	TRBJ1-1	NA	TGTGCCAGCAGCCGGGACTTCAGGAACACTGAAGCTTTCTTT	CASSRDFRNTEAFF
NA	TRBV6-5	TRBJ2-7	TRBD2	TGTGCCAGCAGTTATTCCGGACTAGCTAATAACGAGCAGTACTTC	CASSYSGLANNEQYF
many	TRBV9	TRBJ1-2	NA	TGTGCCAGCAGCGGGGAACAGGCGGTCGGTGGCTACACCTTC	CASSGEQAVGGYTF
NA	TRBV3-1	TRBJ2-5	TRBD2	TGTGCCAGCAGCCAAGTTTGGGTAGCGGGCGCCCCTGAGACCCAGTACTTC	CASSQVWVAGAPETQYF
few	TRBV12-3/TRBV12-4	TRBJ2-7	NA	TGTGCCAGCAGTTTAGCCGGGAAAAACGCAGGGGAGCAGTACTTC	CASSLAGKNAGEQYF